This T cell receptor (beta chain) was recorded in a study of blood T cell repertoires in COVID-19. As for the study in general: Spain, Italy and the United States supplied samples that represented acute and convalescent COVID-19. PBMCs, B-cell-depleted T cells, or T cells were the source of the cDNA or gDNA that made up the material.

As processed by the authors: Amplification with reference gene primers provided the estimates of nucleated cell counts. Sequencing used immunoSEQ multiplex PCR; TCRdb keeps in-frame clones, though not all of them. The DNA was the basis for D and trimming; V, J and clone size are from that table. The data show 150,000 to 200,000 clones, almost 85% seen once. Looked up from germline, CDR1 is SGHRS and CDR2 is YFSETQ. The CDR3 has 13 amino acids. V shed 5 bases, J shed 6 bases, and the junction held 6 bases outside the gene matches. This sequence originates from a woman of 80 years or more with acute or convalescent COVID-19. Sequenced input: peripheral blood. The V and J genes are TRBV5-1 and TRBJ1-1; the match to TRBD1 covers 8 bases. The CDR3 reads CASRKGTGAEAFF. The CDR3 DNA is TGCGCCAGCAGGAAAGGGACAGGAGCTGAAGCTTTCTTT.